This T cell receptor beta chain was sequenced for a study of blood T cell repertoires in COVID-19. Across the whole study: PBMCs, B-cell-depleted T cells, or T cells were the source of the cDNA or gDNA that made up the material.

In germline, CDR1 is KGHSH, CDR2 LQKENI. The J segment lost 4 bases and the V segment lost 3 bases, leaving 5 bases of the junction unmatched. The CDR3 contains 15 residues. Measured with immunoSEQ multiplex PCR; TCRdb has only the in-frame clones, and not every one. The sample lists around 470,000 clones, less than 95% occurring once. Assignment of participants to cohorts was predicated upon participant-reported clinical history. The sequencing input was PBMCs or T cells enriched from blood (not recorded which). The sequence was collected from a man in his late teens or twenties who had recovered from COVID-19. This rearrangement joins TRBV18 to TRBJ1-1; 10 positions agree with TRBD1. CDR3 in amino acids: CASSPRQGASTEAFF. The CDR3 coding sequence is TGTGCCAGCTCACCCAGACAGGGGGCAAGCACTGAAGCTTTCTTT.